This T cell receptor beta chain was retrieved from a study of blood T cell repertoires in COVID-19 (dated by TCRdb to the early 2020s). Concerning the study at large: Samples from collaborators originated in the United States, Italy and Spain and spanned both the acute and convalescent phases of COVID-19. HLA class I and class II types, where available, came from metadata supplied by the sample provider rather than from assay-based typing. Sample metadata almost always included a de-identified subject ID, COVID-19 status, age in years and sex. The repertoires were released in a freely available public database meant as a resource for research on the immune response to SARS-CoV-2. Subjects who had been exposed to COVID-19, were actively infected with it, or had recovered from it provided the deeply sampled blood TCRbeta repertoires that made up the dataset. The material from the prospective study consisted of cDNA or gDNA derived from T cells, B-cell-depleted T cells, or PBMCs. The samples were drawn from two sources: the first 160 participants of the ongoing ImmuneRACE study, and approximately 1,300 subjects contributed by 6 global collaborators. The study at large found these results: How much clinical and demographic metadata was included differed by source and by participant, and the metadata was provided uncurated.

Worth noting for this clone: Its binding antigen is unknown. No base quality values were provided; no much bigger clone lies one nucleotide off.

TCRbeta CDR3 regions were amplified from genomic DNA using the immunoSEQ Assay, a bias-controlled multiplex PCR. Concerning the study's data processing: Within the assay, amplification of reference gene primers was used to estimate how many nucleated cells each sample contained. To quantify the absolute abundance of each unique TCRbeta CDR3 rearrangement, sequence reads were collapsed and filtered. Productive Simpson clonality was computed per sample as the square root of Simpson's diversity index over productive rearrangements. Entries here come from immuneACCESS through TCRdb and include only in-frame sequences with V and J called. Some clones fail to appear in such tables; in the studies checked, an unresolved V gene covers under half of the shortfall, and the cause of the remainder is unknown. That table supplies the V and J calls and clone size; D and trimming were determined from the DNA. This sample gives a few hundred thousand clones in total; almost 90% of them show up just once. The ten largest clones add up to approximately 2.3% of the sample.

One collaborating source in Seattle enrolled patients during active infection and followed them longitudinally through the course of disease. Collaborating institutions collected whole blood in K2EDTA tubes following their own protocols. Collaborator samples were shipped for TCRbeta analysis as frozen whole blood, isolated PBMCs, or DNA extracted from either sample type. Material: peripheral blood. The TCR comes from a woman aged 60-75 years with COVID-19, enrolled during active disease.

The CDR3 reads CASSQSAGTGSGNTIYF. Here is the DNA: TGCGCCAGCAGCCAGAGCGCCGGGACAGGGTCTGGAAACACCATATATTTT. This chain is built from TRBV4-3 and TRBJ1-3; 9 central nucleotides agree with TRBD1. The CDR3 runs 17 amino acids, cysteine and phenylalanine included. Only CDR3 DNA remains: 51 bases, in frame from the first base. The germline V end is reduced by 3 bases and the J end by 1 base; junction bases left unmatched: 7. As encoded in the germline V gene, CDR1 is LGHNA while CDR2 is YSLEER.